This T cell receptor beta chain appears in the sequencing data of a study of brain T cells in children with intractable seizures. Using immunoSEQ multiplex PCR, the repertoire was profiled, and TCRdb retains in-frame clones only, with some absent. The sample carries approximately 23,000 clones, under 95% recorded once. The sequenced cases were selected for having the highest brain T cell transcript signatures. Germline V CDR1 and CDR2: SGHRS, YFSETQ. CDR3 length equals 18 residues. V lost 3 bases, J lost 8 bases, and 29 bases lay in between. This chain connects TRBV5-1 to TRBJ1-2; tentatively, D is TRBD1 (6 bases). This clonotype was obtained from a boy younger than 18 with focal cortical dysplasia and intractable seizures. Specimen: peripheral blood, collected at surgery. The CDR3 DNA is TGCGCCAGCAGCTCACGCCCTCGAATCTCAGACAGGCTCAAAGGCTACACCTTC. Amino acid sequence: CASSSRPRISDRLKGYTF.